These 15 T cell receptor beta chains were sequenced from one sample in a study of post-analysis software for immune sequencing data. Study-level findings and limits: Patients showed TRBV5-6, TRBV5-1 and TRBV20-1 among five TRBV segments more frequent than in controls.

Unique molecular identifiers tagged the TCR beta cDNA libraries. MiXCR, applied by TCRdb to the PCR reads, yields one record per CDR3 protein. This sample has some 800,000 distinct CDR3 sequences, with 46% found just once. Their specific antigens are unknown. The sample taken for sequencing was blood. The receptors come from a girl under 18 with multiple sclerosis.

The CDR3, as DNA: TGCAGTGCCCAACCGACTAGCGGACAAGAGACCCAGTTCTTC. It encodes CSAQPTSGQETQFF. The rearrangement joins TRBV20-1 to TRBJ2-1; TRBD2 agrees at 9 bases. V was clipped by 6 bases and J by 13 bases; unmatched bases: 16. Germline CDR1 and CDR2: DFQATT and SNEGSKA (reference sequence). CDR3 length: 14 amino acids.

The rearrangement uses TRBV11-1 and TRBJ2-1; 8 positions match TRBD2. Germline CDR1 reads SGHAT; CDR2 reads FQDESV (reference sequence). This CDR3 comprises 16 residues. The ends lost 1 base at V and 0 bases at J; junction bases unmatched: 2. The DNA of the CDR3 is TGTGCCAGCAGCTTAGTAGCGGGACTCTCCTACAATGAGCAGTTCTTC. This codes for CASSLVAGLSYNEQFF.

The chain recombines TRBV4-3 with TRBJ2-1; D possibly corresponds to TRBD2 (6 bases). This CDR3 spans 15 amino acids. Trimming took off 3 bases at V and 6 bases at J, with 15 bases between the two ends. The germline gives CDR1 LGHNA, CDR2 YSLEER. The CDR3 region has the DNA TGCGCCAGCAGCCAGAACGTGCGGGGCGTCAATGAGCAGTTCTTC. This translates into CASSQNVRGVNEQFF.

This chain links TRBV20-1 with TRBJ1-5; perhaps TRBD1 as D (5 bases). Germline V gives CDR1 DFQATT, CDR2 SNEGSKA (reference sequence). V shed 0 bases and J shed 8 bases, with 23 bases lying between them. This CDR3 contains 17 residues. CDR3 nucleotides: TGCAGTGCTAGAGATAAGGGGTACGGGAATCCCTCGGAGCCCCAGCATTTT. As protein: CSARDKGYGNPSEPQHF.

The chain joins TRBV5-6 to TRBJ1-2, with a possible D match to TRBD1 (5 bases). Germline lookup yields CDR1 SGHDT and CDR2 YYEEEE. Trimming left V 5 bases short and J 9 bases short, with 23 bases between. CDR3 size: 15 residues. The CDR3 spells CASSKPGDGAMSYTF. The DNA for the CDR3 is TGTGCCAGCAGTAAACCTGGGGACGGGGCTATGAGCTACACCTTC. Full variable domain (missing parts from reference TRBV5-6 and TRBJ1-2): DAGVTQSPTHLIKTRGQQVTLRCSPKSGHDTVSWYQQALGQGPQFIFQYYEEEERQRGNFPDRFSGHQFPNYSSELNVNALLLGDSALYLCASSKPGDGAMSYTFGSGTRLTVV.

Turning to this clonotype: The conserved final phenylalanine or tryptophan is absent from the CDR3, which likely points to a read error. The V call is TRBV2, the J call TRBJ2-3; possibly TRBD2 for D (5 bases). Germline values: CDR1 SNHLY, CDR2 FYNNEI. V was pared by 8 bases and J by 2 bases, with 17 bases between. The CDR3 runs 15 residues. The CDR3, as DNA: TGTGCCAGCCCTGGAGGACCGGCCACCACAGATACGCAGTATTTG. Protein sequence: CASPGGPATTDTQYL.

This chain connects TRBV28 to TRBJ2-1, with 10 bases matching TRBD2. The CDR3 is 16 amino acids. CDR1 is MDHEN, CDR2 SYDVKM, per germline. The V and J ends lost 5 bases and 7 bases, in that order; junction bases with no gene match: 11. The CDR3 region is CASSPSFQRGGNEQFF. The CDR3 nucleotides are TGTGCCAGCAGTCCTTCCTTTCAGCGGGGGGGGAATGAGCAGTTCTTC.

This clonotype was detected a few times. The chain has TRBV7-3 and TRBJ2-1; 14 bases agree with TRBD2. This CDR3 comprises 17 residues. Germline trimming cut 9 bases from V and 6 bases from J; bases unmatched to any gene: 13. Germline V gives CDR1 SGHTA, CDR2 FQGTGA. The CDR3 sequence is CASSPTPGTSGSNEQFF. The CDR3 region has the DNA TGTGCCAGTAGCCCCACCCCCGGGACTAGCGGGAGCAATGAGCAGTTCTTC.

In the case of this clonotype: At one boundary the junction diverges from the germline segment, which might be a read error. CDR3 nucleotide sequence: TGTGCCAGCAGTTCCCCAGCGGGGGTTTCCTTCAATGAGCAGTTCTTC. This gives the protein CASSSPAGVSFNEQFF. The chain recombines TRBV27 with TRBJ2-1, with 8 bases matching TRBD2. The length of the CDR3 is 16 residues. CDR1 MNHEY and CDR2 SMNVEV come from the germline V gene (reference sequence).

The genes are TRBV29-1 and TRBJ1-2; D gene ambiguous. Per germline, CDR1 SQVTM and CDR2 ANQGSEA. This CDR3 is built from 13 residues. V was trimmed by 4 bases and J by 3 bases, leaving 12 bases between them. CDR3 coding DNA: TGCAGCGTTGTATCGGGTTCTGACTATGGCTACACCTTC. It specifies CSVVSGSDYGYTF.

The rearrangement joins TRBV10-3 to TRBJ2-1, with D maybe TRBD2 (5 bases). Trimming took 0 bases from V and 4 from J, leaving 10 bases between them. Germline CDR1 ENHRY, CDR2 SYGVKD. This CDR3 spans 15 amino acids. CDR3: CAISESRGSYNEQFF. The CDR3 DNA sequence: TGTGCCATCAGTGAGTCGAGAGGGAGTTACAATGAGCAGTTCTTC.

This clonotype appeared a few times. The CDR3 here is CAITLGQGAHEQYF. The DNA of the CDR3 is TGTGCCATCACCCTGGGGCAGGGGGCGCACGAGCAGTACTTC. This rearrangement joins TRBV10-3 to TRBJ2-5, with 8 positions matching TRBD1. The assigned J gene may be wrong: the sequence end matches TRBJ2-7 better. Germline lookup yields CDR1 ENHRY and CDR2 SYGVKD. The CDR3 runs to 14 residues.

V is TRBV15 and J is TRBJ1-1; 11 bases line up with TRBD1. The CDR3 loop spans 15 amino acids. The ends lost 2 bases at V and 6 bases at J; junction bases unmatched: 5. Per the germline V gene, CDR1 is LNHNV and CDR2 is YYDKDF (reference sequence). The chain's CDR3 is CATSRYGTGGPEAFF. CDR3 DNA: TGTGCCACCAGCAGATATGGGACAGGGGGTCCTGAAGCTTTCTTT. Variable domain in full (rest from reference TRBV15 and TRBJ1-1): DAMVIQNPRYQVTQFGKPVTLSCSQTLNHNVMYWYQQKSSQAPKLLFHYYDKDFNNEADTPDNFQSRRPNTSFCFLDIRSPGLGDTAMYLCATSRYGTGGPEAFFGQGTRLTVV.

V is TRBV24-1 and J is TRBJ1-2; 10 nucleotides match TRBD1. Germline V gives CDR1 KGHDR, CDR2 SFDVKD. Germline trimming cut 4 bases from V and 3 bases from J; bases unmatched to any gene: 7. CDR3 size: 16 residues. The CDR3 sequence: CATSETGQGLDYGYTF. In DNA, the CDR3 is TGTGCCACCAGTGAAACGGGACAGGGGCTCGACTATGGCTACACCTTC.

The chain has TRBV20-1 and TRBJ1-4; D uncertain. The germline V and J ends were trimmed by 3 bases and 0 bases, with 11 bases remaining between them. Germline V gene data show CDR1 as DFQATT and CDR2 as SNEGSKA (reference sequence). The CDR3 totals 15 residues. The CDR3 region has the DNA TGCAGTGCTAGTATTGACTCTGCAACTAATGAAAAACTGTTTTTT. It codes for CSASIDSATNEKLFF.